The present TCR beta chain was sequenced within a study of T cell changes during pregnancy in multiple sclerosis. Germline values: CDR1 MDHEN, CDR2 SYDVKM. The ends were cut back, 6 bases at V and 9 bases at J, with 10 bases in the middle. The CDR3 extends over 11 amino acids. The count of this clone is one. Sequencing was performed with immunoSEQ multiplex PCR; in TCRdb, only in-frame clones are kept and a portion is missing. Here the sample spans approximately 130,000 clones, about 95% being singletons. The sequencing here drew on peripheral blood, taken after pregnancy. This chain joins TRBV28 and TRBJ2-3; D gene ambiguous. The sequence was obtained from a female donor with multiple sclerosis, enrolled in a pregnancy study. In DNA, the CDR3 is TGTGCCAGCAGAAGCCACGCAACGCAGTATTTT. Translation: CASRSHATQYF.